These 27 T cell receptor beta chains originate from one sample sequenced in a study of identical twins. Via MiXCR, TCRdb re-called the 5' RACE reads, giving one row per CDR3 protein. The sample has 250,000 or so distinct CDR3 sequences; around 7.6% are singletons. This same sample was also part of a study on yellow fever vaccine responses in identical twins.

The sequenced sample was CD8+ T cells sorted from blood. These receptors originate from a woman between 18 and 29 years old in good health.

This clonotype has ten or more counts. This chain joins TRBV7-2 and TRBJ1-1; D call uncertain. With 5 bases removed from V and 4 bases from J, the gap between germline ends came to 11 bases. CDR1 and CDR2 from the germline V gene are SGHTA and FQGNSA. The length of the CDR3 is 13 residues. The CDR3 region is CASSQHGLTEAFF. As DNA, the CDR3 is TGTGCCAGCAGCCAACATGGGCTCACTGAAGCTTTCTTT.

This clonotype was detected a few times. The rearrangement joins TRBV4-1 to TRBJ2-5; 9 bases agree with TRBD1. J lost 1 base, V lost 6 bases, and 9 bases had no gene match. The CDR3 runs 16 residues. Germline CDR1 is MGHRA and CDR2 is YSYEKL. The CDR3 region has the DNA TGCGCCAGCAGAGGCTCCGGGACAGGGATCCAAGAGACCCAGTACTTC. This translates into CASRGSGTGIQETQYF.

This clonotype was observed a few times. The chain is built from TRBV20-1 and TRBJ2-7; 9 bases map to TRBD2. The CDR3 runs to 12 residues. Germline loops: CDR1 DFQATT, CDR2 SNEGSKA (reference sequence). J lost 5 bases, V lost 4 bases, and 3 bases had no gene match. DNA for the CDR3: TGCAGTGCTACCTTAGCGGGAGACGAGCAGTACTTC. It specifies CSATLAGDEQYF.

The genes are TRBV20-1 and TRBJ2-2, with a tentative D call TRBD2 (6 bases). Per the germline V gene, CDR1 is DFQATT and CDR2 is SNEGSKA (reference sequence). The CDR3 sequence is 15 residues long. Trimming took off 1 base at V and 3 bases at J, with 12 bases between the two ends. In DNA form, the CDR3 reads TGCAGTGCTAGAGTGGCGGGGATGGACACCGGGGAGCTGTTTTTT. Protein sequence: CSARVAGMDTGELFF.

This clonotype turned up a few times. The V call is TRBV7-8, the J call TRBJ2-1; perhaps TRBD2 as D (5 bases). Trimming shortened V by 4 bases and J by 2 bases, and 21 bases separated the two germline ends. Germline assignment: CDR1 SGHVS and CDR2 FQNEAQ. The CDR3 is 18 amino acids. In DNA, the CDR3 is TGTGCCAGCAGCTCCCTCTATCTAGTAGACTATACCTACAATGAGCAGTTCTTC. As protein: CASSSLYLVDYTYNEQFF.

The chain has TRBV9 and TRBJ2-5, with 7 bases aligning to TRBD2. V gave up 0 bases and J gave up 5 bases; unmatched junction bases: 10. The CDR3 spans 16 residues. The V gene's germline CDR1 is SGDLS and CDR2 YYNGEE. CDR3 in amino acids: CASSVGMGGAGETQYF. In nucleotides, the CDR3 is TGTGCCAGCAGCGTAGGGATGGGAGGAGCGGGGGAGACCCAGTACTTC.

This clonotype was seen a handful of times. The rearrangement joins TRBV7-9 to TRBJ2-7; 7 bases are a match to TRBD1. Trimming cost V 5 bases and J 2 bases; bases outside gene matches: 6. The germline V gene encodes CDR1 SEHNR and CDR2 FQNEAQ (reference sequence). CDR3 length equals 14 residues. This CDR3 is CASSPGRGTYEQYF. CDR3 nucleotide sequence: TGTGCCAGCAGCCCGGGCAGGGGGACCTACGAGCAGTACTTC.

This clonotype was detected a few times. An end of the junction does not agree with germline; a read error may underlie this. The chain uses TRBV20-1 and TRBJ2-5; D may correspond to TRBD1 or TRBD2 (7 bases each). The CDR3 is 16 residues long. CDR1 is DFQATT, CDR2 SNEGSKA, per germline (reference sequence). This chain's CDR3 is CCARRPGGARQETQYF. The CDR3 DNA sequence: TGCTGTGCTAGACGGCCAGGGGGGGCCAGACAAGAGACCCAGTACTTC.

There are many counts of this clonotype. CDR3 sequence: CASSLLLLVPTDTQYF. In nucleotides, the CDR3 is TGTGCCAGCAGTTTACTCCTACTAGTCCCCACAGATACGCAGTATTTT. This rearrangement joins TRBV12-3 or TRBV12-4 to TRBJ2-3, with D perhaps matching TRBD2 (5 bases). V dropped 2 bases and J dropped 2 bases, with 14 bases sitting between them. The CDR3 sequence is 16 residues long.

This clonotype was recorded at least ten times. Here the CDR3 reads CASGGNEQFF. In DNA form, the CDR3 reads TGTGCCAGCGGGGGGAATGAGCAGTTCTTC. The chain links TRBV12-3 or TRBV12-4 to TRBJ2-1, with D perhaps matching TRBD2 (6 bases). Deletions cut 8 bases from V and 7 bases from J, with 6 bases between. CDR3 length: 10 residues.

This clonotype has just a few counts. The chain recombines TRBV6-1 with TRBJ2-5; TRBD1 or TRBD2 may be the D gene (6 bases each). This CDR3 contains 16 residues. CDR1 is MNHNS and CDR2 is SASEGT in the germline V gene. Trimming left V 1 base short and J 3 bases short, with 15 bases between. The CDR3, as DNA: TGTGCCAGCAGTGAAGGGTACAGGGAGGTTAAAGAGACCCAGTACTTC. This translates into CASSEGYREVKETQYF.

This clonotype was recorded a few times. The rearrangement uses TRBV6-5 and TRBJ2-7; 7 bases fit TRBD2. The CDR3 has 17 residues. Germline V gene data show CDR1 as MNHEY and CDR2 as SVGAGI. The V gene end was trimmed by 0 bases and the J gene end by 5 bases; junction bases not matched to a gene: 13. This CDR3 is CASSYSIQSGVRNEQYF. Written as DNA, the CDR3 is TGTGCCAGCAGTTACTCGATACAAAGCGGGGTTAGGAACGAGCAGTACTTC.

The V call is TRBV7-8, the J call TRBJ2-1, with D possibly matching TRBD1 (5 bases). The germline V gene has CDR1 SGHVS and CDR2 FQNEAQ. V gave up 4 bases and J gave up 6 bases, with 13 bases separating them. The CDR3 has 14 residues. CDR3 sequence: CASSSADRINEQFF. Written as DNA, the CDR3 is TGTGCCAGCAGCTCCGCCGACAGAATCAATGAGCAGTTCTTC. The variable domain in full, with the rest retrieved from reference TRBV7-8 and TRBJ2-1, is GAGVSQSPRYKVAKRGQDVALRCDPISGHVSLFWYQQALGQGPEFLTYFQNEAQLDKSGLPSDRFFAERPEGSVSTLKIQRTQQEDSAVYLCASSSADRINEQFFGPGTRLTVL.

This clonotype has ten or more counts. The genes are TRBV7-9 and TRBJ2-1; D not certain. The CDR3 extends over 12 amino acids. V dropped 1 base and J dropped 6 bases, with 4 bases sitting between them. The germline V gene encodes CDR1 SEHNR and CDR2 FQNEAQ (reference sequence). CDR3 sequence: CASSLDINEQFF. The CDR3 coding sequence is TGTGCCAGCAGCTTAGACATCAATGAGCAGTTCTTC.

The V gene is TRBV27, the J gene TRBJ2-7; 7 bases agree with TRBD2. The CDR3 length is 16 residues. Germline trimming cut 3 bases from V and 0 bases from J; bases unmatched to any gene: 8. The germline gives CDR1 MNHEY, CDR2 SMNVEV (reference sequence). The CDR3 sequence is CASSFVRERDSYEQYF. In DNA form, the CDR3 reads TGTGCCAGCAGTTTCGTTCGCGAGCGGGACTCCTACGAGCAGTACTTC.

This sequence joins TRBV5-6 and TRBJ2-7; perhaps TRBD1 as D (6 bases). The CDR3 has 13 residues. Trimming took off 2 bases at V and 4 bases at J, with 10 bases between the two ends. CDR1 is SGHDT, CDR2 YYEEEE, per germline. The CDR3 DNA reads TGTGCCAGCAGCTTACAGGGAAGGTACGAGCAGTACGTC. Translation: CASSLQGRYEQYV.

This clonotype was counted ten times or more. This chain joins TRBV7-8 and TRBJ1-1; a possible D gene is TRBD1 (5 bases). The CDR3 spans 14 residues. V was cut by 1 base and J by 3 bases, with 9 bases left in between. The germline V gene has CDR1 SGHVS and CDR2 FQNEAQ. The CDR3 sequence is CASSLVWGDTEAFF. The CDR3 DNA follows: TGTGCCAGCAGCTTAGTTTGGGGGGACACTGAAGCTTTCTTT. Filled out from reference TRBV7-8 and TRBJ1-1, the complete variable domain reads GAGVSQSPRYKVAKRGQDVALRCDPISGHVSLFWYQQALGQGPEFLTYFQNEAQLDKSGLPSDRFFAERPEGSVSTLKIQRTQQEDSAVYLCASSLVWGDTEAFFGQGTRLTVV.

The sample holds many counts of this clonotype. This sequence joins TRBV20-1 and TRBJ2-3; D remains ambiguous. CDR1 is DFQATT and CDR2 is SNEGSKA in the germline V gene (reference sequence). This CDR3 region has 16 residues. Trimming shortened V by 3 bases and J by 2 bases, and 18 bases separated the two germline ends. The CDR3 here is CSASGQPKIHTDTQYF. The CDR3 DNA sequence: TGCAGTGCTAGTGGGCAGCCGAAGATACACACAGATACGCAGTATTTT.

The chain recombines TRBV6-1 with TRBJ2-7, with a weak D call TRBD2 (5 bases). CDR1 is MNHNS, CDR2 SASEGT, per germline. This CDR3 has 11 amino acids. Trimming pared 6 bases from V and 5 bases from J, leaving 8 bases between. The CDR3 nucleotides are TGTGCCAGCAGCTGGGAGAACGAGCAGTACTTC. Translation: CASSWENEQYF.

Ten or more counts support this clonotype. CDR3 residues: CSVELAGSSYEQYF. CDR3 in DNA: TGCAGCGTTGAATTGGCAGGGAGCTCCTACGAGCAGTACTTC. This sequence joins TRBV29-1 and TRBJ2-7; D could derive from TRBD1 or TRBD2 (5 bases each). This CDR3 has 14 residues. Germline CDR1 reads SQVTM; CDR2 reads ANQGSEA. V lost 2 bases and J 0 bases, leaving 11 bases between the germline ends.

This clonotype showed up just a few times. The rearrangement links TRBV3-1 to TRBJ2-1; possibly TRBD2 for D (6 bases). The CDR3 loop spans 17 amino acids. Per germline, CDR1 LGHDT and CDR2 YNNKEL (reference sequence). The V and J ends lost 0 bases and 0 bases respectively, with 12 bases between them. DNA for the CDR3: TGTGCCAGCAGCCAAGAGGAGGGGCCGAGCTCCTACAATGAGCAGTTCTTC. This translates into CASSQEEGPSSYNEQFF.

The V call is TRBV11-2, the J call TRBJ2-7; 7 bases line up with TRBD2. V shed 3 bases, J shed 2 bases, and the junction held 7 bases outside the gene matches. The germline V gene encodes CDR1 SGHAT and CDR2 FQNNGV. CDR3 size: 15 residues. CDR3 nucleotides: TGTGCCAGCAGCTTGGGAGGGGCTCCTACCTACGAGCAGTACTTC. This sequence encodes CASSLGGAPTYEQYF.

In this sample, this clonotype turned up a few times. The chain carries TRBV7-3 and TRBJ1-2; 9 nucleotides agree with TRBD1. J gave up 7 bases and V 5 bases, and 5 bases lay outside the gene matches. CDR1 SGHTA and CDR2 FQGTGA come from the germline V gene. This CDR3 is 13 amino acids long. The CDR3 nucleotides are TGTGCCAGCAGCCCGGACAGGGGTGGTGGCTACACCTTC. It is translated as CASSPDRGGGYTF.

This clonotype was found a few times. The gene calls are TRBV15 and TRBJ2-1; D gene uncertain. Per the germline V gene, CDR1 is LNHNV and CDR2 is YYDKDF (reference sequence). The CDR3 length is 16 residues. Trimming removed 3 bases at V and 3 bases at J, with 15 bases between. CDR3 sequence (DNA): TGTGCCACCAGCAGGATCCTTGACCCGGGCTACAATGAGCAGTTCTTC. This translates into CATSRILDPGYNEQFF.

This clonotype was counted a few times. The genes are TRBV28 and TRBJ2-7; 7 bases are shared with TRBD1. V lost 5 bases and J lost 2; bases outside the gene matches: 9. The CDR3 loop spans 15 amino acids. Germline V gene data show CDR1 as MDHEN and CDR2 as SYDVKM. CDR3 nucleotide sequence: TGTGCCAGCAGTCCACATAAGACAGGGACCTACGAGCAGTACTTC. Its protein is CASSPHKTGTYEQYF.

This clonotype has only a few counts. CDR3 sequence (DNA): TGTGCCAGCAGCTTAGAGTGGCTTAACGAGCAGTACTTC. As protein: CASSLEWLNEQYF. The chain employs TRBV7-8 and TRBJ2-7; D not resolved. V was cut by 1 base and J by 5 bases, with 9 bases left in between. Looked up from germline, CDR1 is SGHVS and CDR2 is FQNEAQ. This CDR3 is built from 13 residues.

This clonotype was counted ten times or more. This chain connects TRBV4-1 to TRBJ2-7; 7 positions match TRBD1. The CDR3 is 14 amino acids. CDR1 MGHRA and CDR2 YSYEKL come from the germline V gene. CDR3 in amino acids: CATSPRGSSYEQYF. DNA for the CDR3: TGCGCAACCAGCCCCAGGGGGTCTTCCTACGAGCAGTACTTC.